This T cell receptor (beta chain) was sequenced in a study of T cell responses to AZD1222 COVID-19 vaccine. Clones were sequenced by immunoSEQ multiplex PCR, and TCRdb holds only the in-frame ones, with some missing. The sample holds approximately 150,000 clones; approximately 91% are singletons and the top ten take 1.9%. About this clone itself: Its antigen is still unknown.

General study results and limits: The donor group comprised mostly white British people and more females; the analysis possibly underestimated clonal diversity. Within unmutated variant regions lay the reported targets of nearly half of spike-specific TCRs.

Analyses pooled second doses at about 4 or about 12 weeks. The CDR3 covers 14 residues. With 5 bases clipped from V and 6 bases from J, the junction kept 4 bases outside the gene matches. The V gene's germline CDR1 is MNHEY and CDR2 SMNVEV (reference sequence). The receptor was derived from an adult who received the AZD1222 COVID-19 vaccine. V gene TRBV27 combines with J gene TRBJ1-3, with TRBD1 identical over 10 bases. This material consisted of peripheral blood, taken 28 days after the second AZD1222 dose. This chain's CDR3 is CASSPGTGANTIYF. In DNA form, the CDR3 reads TGTGCCAGCAGTCCCGGGACAGGGGCAAACACCATATATTTT.